This T cell receptor beta chain originates from a study of blood T cell repertoires in COVID-19. Study summary: Acute and convalescent COVID-19 samples came from the United States, Italy and Spain. T cells, B-cell-depleted T cells, or PBMCs provided the cDNA or gDNA that served as material.

Original processing notes: Amplification of reference gene primers was used by the study to estimate nucleated cell counts. TCRdb keeps only in-frame clones here, not all; method: immunoSEQ multiplex PCR. V and J calls and clone size are as listed in that table; D and trimming were resolved from the DNA. The table lists 200,000 to 300,000 clones, around 83% of them singletons. The CDR3 length is 16 residues. Germline assignment: CDR1 MGHDK and CDR2 SYGVNS. V lost 2 bases to trimming and J lost 0 bases, with 11 bases between them. The sequenced material came from peripheral blood. The clonotype comes from a woman older than 75 with acute or convalescent COVID-19. This chain links TRBV25-1 with TRBJ1-5; no reliable D call. The DNA for the CDR3 is TGTGCCAGCAGTGAACGGGGTTATTATAGCAATCAGCCCCAGCATTTT. Its translation is CASSERGYYSNQPQHF. Drawing the rest from reference TRBV25-1 and TRBJ1-5, the complete variable domain is EADIYQTPRYLVIGTGKKITLECSQTMGHDKMYWYQQDPGMELHLIHYSYGVNSTEKGDLSSESTVSRIRTEHFPLTLESARPSHTSQYLCASSERGYYSNQPQHFGDGTRLSIL.